This record looks at one T cell receptor beta chain sequence and its context. The data were obtained in a study of radiotherapy plus CTLA-4 blockade in lung cancer. As for the study in general: Objective responses were documented in roughly 20% of patients, with disease control in roughly 30%.

Assay used: immunoSEQ multiplex PCR; TCRdb lists only in-frame clones, some missing. The table records tens of thousands of clones, about three quarters of them present only once. This TCR came from a human donor with non-small cell lung cancer whose response to radiotherapy plus ipilimumab could not be evaluated. Sequenced here: peripheral blood, sampled from a patient treated with radiotherapy plus ipilimumab.

In DNA form, the CDR3 reads TGTGCCAGCAGCTTAGGGTTCGACAGCTCCTACGAGCAGTACTTC. Its protein is CASSLGFDSSYEQYF. The V gene is TRBV7-9, the J gene TRBJ2-7, with D possibly being TRBD1 (5 bases). The CDR3 consists of 15 residues. Germline V lookup: CDR1 SEHNR, CDR2 FQNEAQ (reference sequence). Trimming took 1 base from V and 0 from J, leaving 10 bases between them. Combining the CDR3 with reference TRBV7-9 and TRBJ2-7 gives the whole variable domain DTGVSQNPRHKITKRGQNVTFRCDPISEHNRLYWYRQTLGQGPEFLTYFQNEAQLEKSRLLSDRFSAERPKGSFSTLEIQRTEQGDSAMYLCASSLGFDSSYEQYFGPGTRLTVT.